A selection of T cell receptor beta chains follows, all from one sample in a study of early T cells in non-severe SARS-CoV-2 infection. TCRdb re-called the 5' RACE reads through MiXCR, storing one row per CDR3 protein. The repertoire consists of over 70,000 distinct CDR3 sequences, with approximately 14% occurring once and the leading ten covering 3% to 4.5%. Sequenced material: whole blood, taken at baseline. These receptors all come from an adult who was a healthcare worker with PCR-confirmed SARS-CoV-2 infection or an uninfected control (not recorded which). CDR3s include the opening cysteine and the closing phenylalanine or tryptophan. A D gene is named only where the DNA matches it firmly. Clone size is shown for a subset of rows, as once, few, many or a class of expanded clone.

D: .
J: TRBJ1-1
V: TRBV12-3/TRBV12-4
size: few
DNA: TGTGCCAGCAGCACGTACCTTCCTCGGAGTACTGAAGCTTTCTTT
CDR3: CASSTYLPRSTEAFF

D: .
J: TRBJ2-3
V: TRBV20-1
size: many
DNA: TGCAGTGCTAGAGCGGAATTCACAGATACGCAGTATTTT
CDR3: CSARAEFTDTQYF

D: .
J: TRBJ2-1
V: TRBV5-8
size: many
DNA: TGTGCCAGCAGCTTGTCGGGAGCTTGGCATGAGCAGTTCTTC
CDR3: CASSLSGAWHEQFF

D: .
J: TRBJ2-7
V: TRBV20-1
size: .
DNA: TGCAGTGCTAGAGACCCCCTTTGGCGTCGGGAGCAGTACTTC
CDR3: CSARDPLWRREQYF

D: TRBD2
J: TRBJ2-5
V: TRBV2
size: .
DNA: TGTGCCAGCCTAAGGGCTAGCGGGACACAAGAGACCCAGTACTTC
CDR3: CASLRASGTQETQYF

D: .
J: TRBJ1-1
V: TRBV20-1
size: many
DNA: TGCAGTGCTAGAGTGACAGACACTGAAGCTTTCTTT
CDR3: CSARVTDTEAFF

D: .
J: TRBJ2-2
V: TRBV20-1
size: many
DNA: TGCAGTGCTAGAGACCCCACCGGGGAGCTGTTTTTT
CDR3: CSARDPTGELFF

D: .
J: TRBJ1-1
V: TRBV30
size: .
DNA: TGTGCCTGGGACGCCGCCGGGGAATACACTGAAGCTTTCTTT
CDR3: CAWDAAGEYTEAFF

D: .
J: TRBJ2-7
V: TRBV7-6
size: few
DNA: TGTGCCAGCAGCTTAGACAGTACCTACGAGCAGTACTTC
CDR3: CASSLDSTYEQYF

D: .
J: TRBJ2-7
V: TRBV29-1
size: few
DNA: TGCAGCGTTGTAGAAGGCCAGATCGGGTACGAGCAGTACTTC
CDR3: CSVVEGQIGYEQYF

D: .
J: TRBJ2-3
V: TRBV7-3
size: many
DNA: TGTGCCAGCAGCTTAGGGACTAGCACAGATACGCAGTATTTT
CDR3: CASSLGTSTDTQYF

D: .
J: TRBJ2-1
V: TRBV5-5
size: many
DNA: TGTGCCAGCAGCCCAGGACAGTGGAATGAGCAGTTCTTC
CDR3: CASSPGQWNEQFF

D: TRBD1
J: TRBJ1-1
V: TRBV5-5
size: few
DNA: TGTGCCAGCAGCCTCACAGGGGTCACTGAAGCTTTCTTT
CDR3: CASSLTGVTEAFF

D: TRBD2
J: TRBJ2-1
V: TRBV5-1
size: .
DNA: TGCGCCAGCAGCTTGGTAGCGGGAAGGTCCTACAATGAGCAGTTCTTC
CDR3: CASSLVAGRSYNEQFF

D: .
J: TRBJ2-7
V: TRBV5-4
size: .
DNA: TGTGCCAGCAGCTCCTTTGGCGGGGCCGCCTACGAGCAGTACTTC
CDR3: CASSSFGGAAYEQYF

D: .
J: TRBJ2-1
V: TRBV7-8
size: many
DNA: TGTGCCAGCAGCTTAGGCCCCGAGACAGTCAACAATGAGCAGTTCTTC
CDR3: CASSLGPETVNNEQFF

D: TRBD1
J: TRBJ1-1
V: TRBV12-3/TRBV12-4
size: .
DNA: TGTGCCAGCAGTTTAGGGACAGGGATTACTGAAGCTTTCTTT
CDR3: CASSLGTGITEAFF

D: .
J: TRBJ2-1
V: TRBV28
size: many
DNA: TGTGCCAGCAGTTTGCCCCCCTGGGGGGAGGAGCAGTTCTTC
CDR3: CASSLPPWGEEQFF

D: .
J: TRBJ2-1
V: TRBV4-1
size: .
DNA: TGCGCCAGCAGCCAAGATAGAATAGCTACAGAGGAGCAGTTCTTC
CDR3: CASSQDRIATEEQFF

D: .
J: TRBJ2-7
V: TRBV6-6
size: many
DNA: TGTGCCAGCAGTTACGGGACGGGAGCTGGGGAGCAGTACTTC
CDR3: CASSYGTGAGEQYF

D: .
J: TRBJ2-7
V: TRBV19
size: .
DNA: TGTGCCAGTAGGGAAAGCGTCAGCTCCTACGAGCAGTACTTC
CDR3: CASRESVSSYEQYF

D: .
J: TRBJ1-1
V: TRBV28
size: few
DNA: TGTGCCAGCAGACCGGACAGAAGGAACACTGAAGCTTTCTTT
CDR3: CASRPDRRNTEAFF

D: .
J: TRBJ1-6
V: TRBV3-1
size: .
DNA: TGTGCCAGCAGCCTCTTCCCGGGGTATAATTCACCCCTCCACTTT
CDR3: CASSLFPGYNSPLHF

D: .
J: TRBJ2-7
V: TRBV5-1
size: .
DNA: TGCGCCAGCAAGGTTGAGGGACGACCATCCTACGAGCAGTACTTC
CDR3: CASKVEGRPSYEQYF

D: .
J: TRBJ2-3
V: TRBV3-1
size: .
DNA: TGTGCCAGCAGCCATCGTCCGGCCGAAGATACGCAGTATTTT
CDR3: CASSHRPAEDTQYF

D: TRBD1
J: TRBJ1-1
V: TRBV28
size: many
DNA: TGTGCCAGCAGTCACGACAGGGGGCGATGGGCTTTCTTT
CDR3: CASSHDRGRWAFF

D: .
J: TRBJ2-5
V: TRBV7-6
size: .
DNA: TGTGCCAGCAGCCAGACAGGTTCAAGGGGTTCAGAGACCCAGTACTTC
CDR3: CASSQTGSRGSETQYF

D: .
J: TRBJ2-7
V: TRBV2
size: few
DNA: TGTGCCAGCAGTGCACCAATAACTGAAGACGAGCAGTACTTC
CDR3: CASSAPITEDEQYF

D: TRBD2
J: TRBJ2-2
V: TRBV6-2/TRBV6-3
size: .
DNA: TGTGCCAGCAGCCCGGGACTAGCGCCCACCGGGGAGCTGTTTTTT
CDR3: CASSPGLAPTGELFF

D: .
J: TRBJ1-6
V: TRBV3-1
size: few
DNA: TGTGCCAGCAGCCAAGAGGGGGACTCCTGGGATTCACCCCTCCACTTT
CDR3: CASSQEGDSWDSPLHF

D: TRBD2
J: TRBJ2-1
V: TRBV7-2
size: few
DNA: TGTGCCAGCACCCTTTCCGGGCGGGAGGGCAATGAGCAGTTCTTC
CDR3: CASTLSGREGNEQFF

D: .
J: TRBJ2-1
V: TRBV6-6
size: .
DNA: TGTGCCAGCAGCTTTACAGGGAATGGTGAGCAGTTCTTC
CDR3: CASSFTGNGEQFF

D: TRBD1
J: TRBJ2-1
V: TRBV5-4
size: many
DNA: TGTGCCAGCAGCTCTCCGGGACAGGGGTTGAATGAGCAGTTCTTC
CDR3: CASSSPGQGLNEQFF

D: TRBD1
J: TRBJ2-2
V: TRBV6-2/TRBV6-3
size: many
DNA: TGTGCCAGCATCCTCCGGGACAGGGGGCACGGGGAGCTGTTTTTT
CDR3: CASILRDRGHGELFF

D: TRBD2
J: TRBJ2-1
V: TRBV3-1
size: few
DNA: TGTGCCAGCAGCGGGGGGGTCAATGAGCAGTTCTTC
CDR3: CASSGGVNEQFF

D: TRBD1
J: TRBJ2-7
V: TRBV20-1
size: many
DNA: TGCAGTGCCACCGCGACAGGGGGGCTCACCTACGAGCAGTACTTC
CDR3: CSATATGGLTYEQYF

D: .
J: TRBJ2-3
V: TRBV2
size: .
DNA: TGTGCCAGCAAAAGCGCGGCTAGCACAGATACGCAGTATTTT
CDR3: CASKSAASTDTQYF

D: .
J: TRBJ1-1
V: TRBV29-1
size: few
DNA: TGCAGCGTTAGGCCCAGGGACACTGAAGCTTTCTTT
CDR3: CSVRPRDTEAFF

D: .
J: TRBJ2-5
V: TRBV28
size: many
DNA: TGTGCCAGCAGTTTACCCGGACTAACCGAGACCCAGTACTTC
CDR3: CASSLPGLTETQYF

D: .
J: TRBJ2-1
V: TRBV19
size: .
DNA: TGTGCCAGTAGTCCTTTTCGGGATGAGCAGTTCTTC
CDR3: CASSPFRDEQFF

D: .
J: TRBJ2-1
V: TRBV7-8
size: few
DNA: TGTGCCAGCAGCTTAAGGACTGTTAGCTCCTACAATGAGCAGTTCTTC
CDR3: CASSLRTVSSYNEQFF

D: TRBD2
J: TRBJ2-3
V: TRBV11-2
size: .
DNA: TGTGCCAGCAGCTTATCAGCGGGGATGACAGATACGCAGTATTTT
CDR3: CASSLSAGMTDTQYF

D: TRBD1
J: TRBJ1-1
V: TRBV20-1
size: .
DNA: TGCAGTGCGACGGCTACAGGGGGCACTGAAGCTTTCTTT
CDR3: CSATATGGTEAFF

D: TRBD2
J: TRBJ2-5
V: TRBV7-9
size: .
DNA: TGTGCCAGCACTATACTAGCGGGAGTAGGAACCCAGTACTTC
CDR3: CASTILAGVGTQYF

D: .
J: TRBJ2-5
V: TRBV7-9
size: few
DNA: TGTGCCAGCAGCTCGGACGTCCAAGAGACCCAGTACTTC
CDR3: CASSSDVQETQYF

D: .
J: TRBJ2-5
V: TRBV28
size: few
DNA: TGTGCCAGCAGTTTCCCGACAGCCCAAGAGACCCAGTACTTC
CDR3: CASSFPTAQETQYF

D: .
J: TRBJ1-5
V: TRBV6-6
size: few
DNA: TGTGCCAGCAGTTATGATTTGGGCGGCAATCAGCCCCAGCATTTT
CDR3: CASSYDLGGNQPQHF

D: TRBD2
J: TRBJ2-7
V: TRBV29-1
size: many
DNA: TGCAGCGGGACTAGCGGGTCCTACGAGCAGTACTTC
CDR3: CSGTSGSYEQYF

D: .
J: TRBJ2-3
V: TRBV5-1
size: few
DNA: TGCGCCAGCAGCTTGAGTGGGCAGAGCACAGATACGCAGTATTTT
CDR3: CASSLSGQSTDTQYF

D: TRBD2
J: TRBJ2-5
V: TRBV27
size: .
DNA: TGTGCCAGCAGTTCGGCGGGAGGGCCGGAGACCCAGTACTTC
CDR3: CASSSAGGPETQYF

D: .
J: TRBJ2-3
V: TRBV6-6
size: .
DNA: TGTGCCAGCAGTTCCGGACTATCCCTTAGAGGGTATTTT
CDR3: CASSSGLSLRGYF

D: .
J: TRBJ2-1
V: TRBV6-1
size: .
DNA: TGTGCCAGCAGTGAATCCCCTGGGTCCTACAATGAGCAGTTCTTC
CDR3: CASSESPGSYNEQFF

D: .
J: TRBJ1-2
V: TRBV6-6
size: few
DNA: TGTGCCAGCACCGGCTCTTATTATGGCTACACCTTC
CDR3: CASTGSYYGYTF

D: .
J: TRBJ1-1
V: TRBV13
size: .
DNA: TGTGCCAGCAGCTTAGAACCCAACGTGGGCACTGAAGCTTTCTTT
CDR3: CASSLEPNVGTEAFF

D: .
J: TRBJ1-5
V: TRBV24-1
size: few
DNA: TGTGCCACCAGTGATACTACAGGGATTAGCAATCAGCCCCAGCATTTT
CDR3: CATSDTTGISNQPQHF

D: .
J: TRBJ2-7
V: TRBV5-1
size: .
DNA: TGCGCCAGCAGCTTGGAGGGGGTCGACGAGCAGTACTTC
CDR3: CASSLEGVDEQYF

D: .
J: TRBJ2-7
V: TRBV28
size: .
DNA: TGTGCCAGCAGTTTATTCTTGGGGGACTACGAGCAGTACTTC
CDR3: CASSLFLGDYEQYF

D: .
J: TRBJ2-1
V: TRBV4-1
size: few
DNA: TGCGCCAGCAGCCAAGATACCAGCTCCTACAATGAGCAGTTCTTC
CDR3: CASSQDTSSYNEQFF

D: .
J: TRBJ1-4
V: TRBV20-1
size: .
DNA: TGCAGTGCTAACGGGAACAGTGAAAAACTGTTTTTT
CDR3: CSANGNSEKLFF

D: .
J: TRBJ2-3
V: TRBV20-1
size: .
DNA: TGCAGTGCTAGAGACCCGCTAACAGATACGCAGTATTTT
CDR3: CSARDPLTDTQYF